These 23 T cell receptor beta chains originate from one sample sequenced in a study of shared clonotypes between healthy human individuals. Measured with immunoSEQ multiplex PCR; TCRdb has only the in-frame clones, and not every one. Here the sample spans millions of clones, 95% being singletons. Sequences were obtained from naive CD4+ T cells sorted from blood. The subset was: CD45RA+ positively selected. These receptors all come from a man aged 18 to 29 in good health.

The rearrangement links TRBV5-8 to TRBJ2-7, with 7 nucleotides matching TRBD1. The germline CDR1 and CDR2 sequences are SGHTS and YDEGEE. The CDR3 is 13 amino acids. V was pared by 5 bases and J by 2 bases, with 4 bases of the junction left unmatched. CDR3 DNA: TGTGCCAGCAGAAAGACAGGGACCTACGAGCAGTACTTC. The encoded protein is CASRKTGTYEQYF.

The chain uses TRBV7-8 and TRBJ1-6; a weak D match, TRBD1 (5 bases). V was clipped by 4 bases and J by 2 bases, with 12 bases between them. This CDR3 contains 16 residues. Germline CDR1 reads SGHVS; CDR2 reads FQNEAQ. The CDR3 region is CASSSTDTPYNSPLHF. DNA for the CDR3: TGTGCCAGCAGCTCCACGGACACTCCCTATAATTCACCCCTCCACTTT.

This rearrangement joins TRBV10-2 to TRBJ2-7; D call uncertain. CDR1 is WSHSY, CDR2 SAAADI, per germline. V lost 9 bases to trimming and J lost 1 base, with 16 bases between them. CDR3 size: 14 residues. CDR3 residues: CASTRMAKSYEQYF. In DNA, the CDR3 is TGCGCCAGTACCCGGATGGCCAAATCCTACGAGCAGTACTTC.

The table lists this clone with a count of one. The V gene is TRBV2, the J gene TRBJ1-1; D is uncertain. Germline V lookup: CDR1 SNHLY, CDR2 FYNNEI. V shed 6 bases and J shed 5 bases, with 7 bases lying between them. The CDR3 runs 11 residues. The CDR3 region is CASSLSTEAFF. The CDR3, as DNA: TGTGCCAGCAGCTTGTCAACTGAAGCTTTCTTT. The whole variable domain, remainder taken from reference TRBV2 and TRBJ1-1, is EPEVTQTPSHQVTQMGQEVILRCVPISNHLYFYWYRQILGQKVEFLVSFYNNEISEKSEIFDDQFSVERPDGSNFTLKIRSTKLEDSAMYFCASSLSTEAFFGQGTRLTVV.

The CDR3 region has the DNA TGTGCCAGCAGCTTAGAGGACAGGAGAAATGAAAAACTGTTTTTT. Translating it yields CASSLEDRRNEKLFF. V gene TRBV7-9 combines with J gene TRBJ1-4; 7 positions agree with TRBD1. The V segment lost 1 base and the J segment 5 bases; nucleotides outside the gene matches: 4. This CDR3 is built from 15 residues. Germline CDR1 reads SEHNR; CDR2 reads FQNEAQ (reference sequence).

V usage is TRBV7-9 and J usage is TRBJ2-2; D might be TRBD1 (5 bases). Trimming took 0 bases from V and 6 from J, leaving 11 bases between them. The germline CDR1 and CDR2 sequences are SEHNR and FQNEAQ (reference sequence). This CDR3 region has 15 residues. The CDR3 bases are TGTGCCAGCAGCTTAGCTCAGGGAAAGGCCGGGGAGCTGTTTTTT. Translating gives CASSLAQGKAGELFF.

This clone was counted once. The chain couples TRBV10-3 to TRBJ1-4, with D unresolved. V gave up 5 bases and J gave up 3 bases, with 13 bases separating them. CDR1 and CDR2 (germline): ENHRY, SYGVKD. This CDR3 contains 15 residues. This CDR3 reads CAISSRVVSNEKLFF. The DNA for the CDR3 is TGTGCCATCAGTTCCAGAGTGGTATCTAATGAAAAACTGTTTTTT.

V is TRBV19 and J is TRBJ1-2; TRBD1 matches 9 bases. CDR1 is LNHDA, CDR2 SQIVND, per germline (reference sequence). This CDR3 has 12 amino acids. J was trimmed by 12 bases and V by 6 bases; bases with no gene match: 8. The CDR3 DNA reads TGTGCCAGTAGCCGTCGGACAGGGGAAAACACCTTC. Encoded protein: CASSRRTGENTF.

This clone was counted a single time. The V and J genes are TRBV2 and TRBJ2-3; D may be TRBD2 (5 bases). CDR1 is SNHLY and CDR2 is FYNNEI in the germline V gene. Trimming cost V 5 bases and J 0 bases, with 12 bases left between them. The CDR3 has 15 amino acids. CDR3 DNA sequence: TGTGCCAGCAGTCTCGGACTGGTGAGCACAGATACGCAGTATTTT. Translated, it gives CASSLGLVSTDTQYF.

V usage is TRBV5-3 and J usage is TRBJ1-5; D gene ambiguous. TRBV5-3 is given ORF status, its function remaining uncertain. The CDR3 has 13 residues. V lost 0 bases and J lost 4, with 5 bases in between. CDR3 protein: CARSLEGNQPQHF. Here the CDR3 DNA reads TGTGCCAGAAGCTTGGAAGGAAATCAGCCCCAGCATTTT.

The rearrangement links TRBV18 to TRBJ2-7; 9 bases line up with TRBD2. Germline V lookup: CDR1 KGHSH, CDR2 LQKENI. The CDR3 covers 14 residues. Trimming removed 5 bases from V and 2 bases from J; junction bases left unmatched: 4. CDR3 DNA sequence: TGTGCCAGCTCAGGGGCGGGAGGGGCCTACGAGCAGTACTTC. The encoded protein is CASSGAGGAYEQYF. Full variable domain (outside the CDR3, taken from reference TRBV18 and TRBJ2-7): NAGVMQNPRHLVRRRGQEARLRCSPMKGHSHVYWYRQLPEEGLKFMVYLQKENIIDESGMPKERFSAEFPKEGPSILRIQQVVRGDSAAYFCASSGAGGAYEQYFGPGTRLTVT.

In regard to this clone: Other DNA sequences from this sample encode an identical CDR3 as well. This chain uses TRBV20-1 with TRBJ2-3; D call uncertain. The CDR3 has 10 amino acids. Germline CDR1 and CDR2: DFQATT and SNEGSKA (reference sequence). Trimming removed 4 bases from V and 6 bases from J, with 5 bases in between. The CDR3 region is CSATRDTQYF. The CDR3, as DNA: TGCAGTGCTACGCGGGATACGCAGTATTTT.

The J gene is TRBJ2-5, the V gene TRBV11-2, with TRBD2 identical over 11 bases. Per germline, CDR1 SGHAT and CDR2 FQNNGV. The CDR3 totals 19 residues. J lost 5 bases, V lost 0 bases, and 14 bases had no gene match. CDR3: CASSLDYLSGRALWETQYF. CDR3 DNA: TGTGCCAGCAGCTTAGACTACCTTAGCGGGAGGGCCTTATGGGAGACCCAGTACTTC. The variable domain in full, with the rest retrieved from reference TRBV11-2 and TRBJ2-5, is EAGVAQSPRYKIIEKRQSVAFWCNPISGHATLYWYQQILGQGPKLLIQFQNNGVVDDSQLPKDRFSAERLKGVDSTLKIQPAKLEDSAVYLCASSLDYLSGRALWETQYFGPGTRLLVL.

The chain employs TRBV7-9 and TRBJ2-7, with a weak D call TRBD1 (6 bases). The CDR3 contains 15 residues. The germline V and J ends were trimmed by 4 bases and 2 bases, with 15 bases remaining between them. From germline, CDR1 is SEHNR and CDR2 FQNEAQ (reference sequence). CDR3 coding DNA: TGTGCCAGCAGCTCAAACCGGGACAAGCCCTACGAGCAGTACTTC. This codes for CASSSNRDKPYEQYF. The entire variable domain, with the rest obtained from reference TRBV7-9 and TRBJ2-7, is as follows: DTGVSQNPRHKITKRGQNVTFRCDPISEHNRLYWYRQTLGQGPEFLTYFQNEAQLEKSRLLSDRFSAERPKGSFSTLEIQRTEQGDSAMYLCASSSNRDKPYEQYFGPGTRLTVT.

This chain uses TRBV13 with TRBJ1-2, with D tentatively TRBD1 (5 bases). The germline CDR1 and CDR2 sequences are PRHDT and FYEKMQ (reference sequence). The CDR3 length is 16 residues. V was trimmed by 0 bases and J by 4 bases, leaving 15 bases between them. The CDR3 DNA sequence: TGTGCCAGCAGCTTAGGGTGGCAGGGATTAAGCTATGGCTACACCTTC. Amino acids: CASSLGWQGLSYGYTF.

V and J are TRBV7-9 and TRBJ2-1; TRBD2 is a possible D gene (6 bases). Trimming shortened V by 5 bases and J by 7 bases, and 15 bases separated the two germline ends. Looked up from germline, CDR1 is SEHNR and CDR2 is FQNEAQ (reference sequence). The CDR3 totals 14 residues. The CDR3 DNA reads TGTGCCAGCAGCACGAGATCCGGGGGAAATGAGCAGTTCTTC. It yields the protein CASSTRSGGNEQFF.

The chain uses TRBV29-1 and TRBJ1-1, with D perhaps TRBD1 (5 bases). Per the germline V gene, CDR1 is SQVTM and CDR2 is ANQGSEA. The CDR3 consists of 14 residues. V dropped 5 bases and J dropped 3 bases, with 16 bases sitting between them. CDR3 protein: CSVFRVQGDTEAFF. The CDR3 coding sequence is TGCAGCGTTTTTCGGGTACAAGGGGACACTGAAGCTTTCTTT.

The chain is built from TRBV30 and TRBJ2-2; D is undetermined. Trimming left V 4 bases short and J 6 bases short, with 9 bases between. This CDR3 contains 12 residues. The V gene's germline CDR1 is GTSNPN and CDR2 SVGIG (reference sequence). In DNA, the CDR3 is TGTGCCTGGACCCATAGGGCCGGGGAGCTGTTTTTT. Translating gives CAWTHRAGELFF.

This clone was counted a single time. The chain joins TRBV11-2 to TRBJ1-5; TRBD1 matches at 10 bases. The CDR3 length is 17 residues. The V gene end was trimmed by 5 bases and the J gene end by 3 bases; junction bases not matched to a gene: 10. In germline, CDR1 is SGHAT, CDR2 FQNNGV. The CDR3 nucleotides read TGTGCCAGCAGCCCCCGGACAGGGGGTTGGGACAATCAGCCCCAGCATTTT. Translating it yields CASSPRTGGWDNQPQHF. The entire variable domain, with the rest obtained from reference TRBV11-2 and TRBJ1-5, is as follows: EAGVAQSPRYKIIEKRQSVAFWCNPISGHATLYWYQQILGQGPKLLIQFQNNGVVDDSQLPKDRFSAERLKGVDSTLKIQPAKLEDSAVYLCASSPRTGGWDNQPQHFGDGTRLSIL.

The chain carries TRBV6-6 and TRBJ2-7; the D gene is possibly TRBD1 (5 bases). The CDR3 contains 16 residues. Trimming took 2 bases from V and 7 from J, leaving 21 bases between them. Germline assignment: CDR1 MNHNY and CDR2 SVGAGI (reference sequence). The CDR3 bases are TGTGCCAGCAGTTACACCCCCCTAGGACAAGGGAAAGAGCAGTACTTC. As protein: CASSYTPLGQGKEQYF.

The chain has TRBV6-1 and TRBJ2-7; D is possibly TRBD2 (6 bases). V was cut by 6 bases and J by 4 bases, with 19 bases left in between. Germline CDR1 is MNHNS and CDR2 is SASEGT. The length of the CDR3 is 15 residues. CDR3: CASRVGLSADYEQYF. In nucleotides, the CDR3 is TGTGCCAGCAGGGTGGGACTGTCGGCTGATTACGAGCAGTACTTC.

The V call is TRBV7-2, the J call TRBJ1-5; the match to TRBD1 covers 9 bases. The CDR3 is made up of 16 amino acids. Germline CDR1 is SGHTA and CDR2 is FQGNSA. Unmatched junction bases numbered 7, after V lost 5 bases and J lost 2 bases. The CDR3 loop reads CASSLRGQGGNQPQHF. The DNA of the CDR3 is TGTGCCAGCAGCCTCAGGGGACAGGGCGGCAATCAGCCCCAGCATTTT.

A single count supports this clone. This chain uses TRBV5-1 with TRBJ2-7; 8 bases map to TRBD1. This CDR3 comprises 17 residues. Germline V gene sequence: CDR1 SGHRS, CDR2 YFSETQ. V lost 0 bases, J lost 2 bases, and 10 bases stayed unmatched. This CDR3 reads CASSLGTGSTVTYEQYF. DNA of the CDR3: TGCGCCAGCAGCTTGGGGACAGGGTCAACCGTTACCTACGAGCAGTACTTC.